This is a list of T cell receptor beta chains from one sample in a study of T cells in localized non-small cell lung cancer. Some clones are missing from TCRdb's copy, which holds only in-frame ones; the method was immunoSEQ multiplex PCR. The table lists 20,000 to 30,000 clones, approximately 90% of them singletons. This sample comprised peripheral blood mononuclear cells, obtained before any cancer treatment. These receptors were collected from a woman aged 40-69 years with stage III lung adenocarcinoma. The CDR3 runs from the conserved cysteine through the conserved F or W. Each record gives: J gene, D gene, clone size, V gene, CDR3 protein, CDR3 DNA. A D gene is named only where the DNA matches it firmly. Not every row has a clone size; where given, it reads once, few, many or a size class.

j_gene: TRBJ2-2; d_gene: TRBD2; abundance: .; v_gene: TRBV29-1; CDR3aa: CRVGGGETGELFF; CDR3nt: TGCCGCGTTGGTGGGGGGGAGACCGGGGAGCTGTTTTTT
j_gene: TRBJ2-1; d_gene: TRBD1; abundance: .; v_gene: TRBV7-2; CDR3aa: CASSLGHRGQHNEQFF; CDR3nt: TGTGCCAGCAGCTTGGGGCACAGGGGGCAACACAATGAGCAGTTCTTC
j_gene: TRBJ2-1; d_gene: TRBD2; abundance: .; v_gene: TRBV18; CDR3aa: CASSPLPGLAGGTNRGNEQFF; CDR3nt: TGTGCCAGCTCACCACTACCGGGACTAGCGGGAGGCACAAATAGGGGGAATGAGCAGTTCTTC
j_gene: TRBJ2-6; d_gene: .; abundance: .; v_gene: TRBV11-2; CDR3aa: CASSIARTGSGANVLTF; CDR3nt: TGTGCCAGCAGCATAGCCAGAACAGGCTCAGGGGCCAACGTCCTGACTTTC
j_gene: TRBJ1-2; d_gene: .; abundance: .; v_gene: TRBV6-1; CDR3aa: CASSEAAGYGYTF; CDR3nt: TGTGCCAGCAGTGAAGCCGCCGGCTATGGCTACACCTTC
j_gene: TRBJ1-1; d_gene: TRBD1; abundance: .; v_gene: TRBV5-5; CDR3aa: CASSPTQGPNTEAFF; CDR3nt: TGTGCCAGCAGCCCAACACAGGGGCCGAACACTGAAGCTTTCTTT
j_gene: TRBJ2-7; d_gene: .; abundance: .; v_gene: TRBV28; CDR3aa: CASRSRRGGYEQYF; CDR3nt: TGTGCCAGCAGATCCCGGAGGGGAGGCTACGAGCAGTACTTC
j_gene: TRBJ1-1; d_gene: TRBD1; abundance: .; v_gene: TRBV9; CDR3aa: CASSPSPGQGGAFF; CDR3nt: TGTGCCAGCAGCCCCTCTCCGGGACAGGGGGGAGCTTTCTTT
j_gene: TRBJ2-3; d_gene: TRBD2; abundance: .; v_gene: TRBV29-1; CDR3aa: CSVVRGGTDTQYF; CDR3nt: TGCAGCGTTGTTCGGGGGGGCACAGATACGCAGTATTTT
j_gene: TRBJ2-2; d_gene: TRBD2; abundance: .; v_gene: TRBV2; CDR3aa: CASSTAGGLAGELFF; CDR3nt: TGTGCCAGCAGTACCGCGGGAGGGCTCGCCGGGGAGCTGTTTTTT
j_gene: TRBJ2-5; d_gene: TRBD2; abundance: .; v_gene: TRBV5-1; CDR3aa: CASSGSGGKETQYF; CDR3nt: TGCGCCAGCAGCGGCAGCGGGGGGAAAGAGACCCAGTACTTC
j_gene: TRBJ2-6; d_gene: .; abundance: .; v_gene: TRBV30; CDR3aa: CAWSVHRTFRGANVLTF; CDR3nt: TGTGCCTGGAGTGTGCACAGGACCTTCCGTGGGGCCAACGTCCTGACTTTC
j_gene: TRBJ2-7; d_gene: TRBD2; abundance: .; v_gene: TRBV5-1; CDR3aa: CASSSSGTSGSEQYF; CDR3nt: TGCGCCAGCAGCTCCTCAGGGACTAGCGGGAGCGAGCAGTACTTC
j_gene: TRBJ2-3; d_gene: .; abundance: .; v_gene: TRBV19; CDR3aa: CASSIGRFTDTQYF; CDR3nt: TGTGCCAGTAGTATTGGACGGTTCACAGATACGCAGTATTTT
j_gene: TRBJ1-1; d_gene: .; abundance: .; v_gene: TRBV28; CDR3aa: CASSLWVGDNTEAFF; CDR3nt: TGTGCCAGCAGTTTGTGGGTTGGAGATAACACTGAAGCTTTCTTT
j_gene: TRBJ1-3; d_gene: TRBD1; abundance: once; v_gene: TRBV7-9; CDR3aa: CASQTGQGAGNTIYF; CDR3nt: TGTGCCAGCCAAACTGGGCAGGGGGCTGGAAACACCATATATTTT
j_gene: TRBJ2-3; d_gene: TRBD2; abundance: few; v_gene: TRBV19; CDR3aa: CASSRGTSGRITDTQYF; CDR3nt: TGTGCCAGTAGTCGAGGGACTAGCGGGAGGATCACAGATACGCAGTATTTT
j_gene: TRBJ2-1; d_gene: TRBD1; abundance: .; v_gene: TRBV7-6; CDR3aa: CASTSLCRQGGEDSYNEQFF; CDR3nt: TGTGCCAGCACCTCACTATGTCGACAGGGGGGCGAAGACTCCTACAATGAGCAGTTCTTC
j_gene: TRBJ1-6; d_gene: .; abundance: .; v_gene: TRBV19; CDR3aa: CASSIGLSSPLHF; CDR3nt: TGTGCCAGTAGTATCGGGCTGAGTTCACCCCTCCACTTT
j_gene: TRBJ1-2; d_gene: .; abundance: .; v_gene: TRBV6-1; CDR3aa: CASSEAFVWKGLYGYTF; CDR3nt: TGTGCCAGCAGTGAAGCGTTTGTGTGGAAGGGACTGTATGGCTACACCTTC
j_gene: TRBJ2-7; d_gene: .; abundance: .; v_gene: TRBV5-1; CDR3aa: CASSIGSTPPYEQYF; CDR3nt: TGCGCCAGCAGCATAGGGTCGACCCCCCCCTACGAGCAGTACTTC
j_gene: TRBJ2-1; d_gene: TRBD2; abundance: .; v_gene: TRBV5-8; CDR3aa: CASSFPGLGGDEQFF; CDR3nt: TGTGCCAGCAGCTTCCCGGGACTAGGCGGCGATGAGCAGTTCTTC
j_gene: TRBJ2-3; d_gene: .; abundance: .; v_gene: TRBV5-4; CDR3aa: CASSWVGGEEDTQYF; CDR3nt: TGTGCCAGCAGTTGGGTTGGAGGGGAAGAAGATACGCAGTATTTT
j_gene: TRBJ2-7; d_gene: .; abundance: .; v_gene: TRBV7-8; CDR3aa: CASSLASELSYEQYF; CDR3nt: TGTGCCAGCAGCTTAGCGTCAGAACTGAGCTACGAGCAGTACTTC
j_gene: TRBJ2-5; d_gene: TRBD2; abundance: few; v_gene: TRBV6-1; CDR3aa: CASSGRSGRALVYQETQYF; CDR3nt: TGTGCCAGCAGTGGGAGAAGCGGGAGGGCCCTCGTGTACCAAGAGACCCAGTACTTC
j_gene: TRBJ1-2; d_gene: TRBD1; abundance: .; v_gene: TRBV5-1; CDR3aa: CASSPDRGPYGYTF; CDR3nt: TGCGCCAGCAGCCCGGACAGGGGCCCCTATGGCTACACCTTC
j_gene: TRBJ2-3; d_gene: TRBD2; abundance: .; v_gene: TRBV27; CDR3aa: CASRLAGGSDTQYF; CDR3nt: TGTGCCAGTCGACTAGCGGGGGGGTCAGATACGCAGTATTTT
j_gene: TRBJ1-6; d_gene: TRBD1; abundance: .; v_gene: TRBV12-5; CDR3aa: CASGPWGQYNSPLHF; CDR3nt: TGTGCTAGTGGGCCCTGGGGACAGTATAATTCACCCCTCCACTTT
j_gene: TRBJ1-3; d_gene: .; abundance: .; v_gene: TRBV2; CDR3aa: CASSVSTGGAGNTIYF; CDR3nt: TGTGCCAGCAGTGTATCTACTGGGGGGGCTGGAAACACCATATATTTT
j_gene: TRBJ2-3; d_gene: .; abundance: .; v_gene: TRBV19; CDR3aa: CASNVGDTQYF; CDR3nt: TGTGCCAGTAACGTAGGAGATACGCAGTATTTT
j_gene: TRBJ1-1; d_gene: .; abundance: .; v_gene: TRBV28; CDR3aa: CASHAGSAGRVAFF; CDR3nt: TGTGCCAGCCACGCCGGGTCGGCAGGGCGAGTAGCTTTCTTT
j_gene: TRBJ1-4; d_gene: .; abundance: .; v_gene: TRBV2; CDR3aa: CASGGPAGEKLFF; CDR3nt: TGTGCCAGCGGCGGTCCGGCAGGGGAAAAACTGTTTTTT
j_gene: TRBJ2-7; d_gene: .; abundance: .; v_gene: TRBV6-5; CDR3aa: CASSYGGTYEQYF; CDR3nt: TGTGCCAGCAGTTACGGTGGAACCTACGAGCAGTACTTC
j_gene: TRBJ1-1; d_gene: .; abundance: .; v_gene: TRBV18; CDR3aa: CASSPRGKEAFF; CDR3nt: TGTGCCAGCTCACCACGGGGAAAGGAAGCTTTCTTT
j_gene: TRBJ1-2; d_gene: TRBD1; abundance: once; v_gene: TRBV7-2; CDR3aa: CASSSGQAPGATF; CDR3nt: TGTGCCAGCAGCTCCGGACAGGCCCCAGGGGCCACCTTC
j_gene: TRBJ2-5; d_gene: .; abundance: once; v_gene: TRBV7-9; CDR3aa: CASSLGWRGQETQYF; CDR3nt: TGTGCCAGCAGCTTGGGTTGGAGGGGGCAAGAGACCCAGTACTTC
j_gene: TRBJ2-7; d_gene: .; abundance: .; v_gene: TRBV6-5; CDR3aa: CASSSPGTYEQYF; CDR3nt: TGTGCCAGCAGTTCGCCAGGGACTTACGAGCAGTACTTC
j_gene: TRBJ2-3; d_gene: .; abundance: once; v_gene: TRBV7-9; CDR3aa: CASRDRLTTETQYF; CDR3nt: TGTGCCAGCAGGGATAGACTCACCACCGAGACGCAGTATTTT
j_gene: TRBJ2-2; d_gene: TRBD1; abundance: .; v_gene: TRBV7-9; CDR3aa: CASSSDRGAPGELFF; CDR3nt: TGTGCCAGCAGCTCTGACAGGGGGGCACCCGGGGAGCTGTTTTTT
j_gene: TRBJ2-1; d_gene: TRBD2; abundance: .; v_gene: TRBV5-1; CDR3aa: CASSLGTSGRADEQFF; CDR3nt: TGCGCCAGCAGCTTGGGGACTAGCGGGAGGGCCGATGAGCAGTTCTTC
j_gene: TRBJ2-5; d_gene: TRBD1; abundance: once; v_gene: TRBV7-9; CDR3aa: CASRRTGGGQETQYF; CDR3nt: TGTGCCAGCAGACGGACAGGGGGTGGACAAGAGACCCAGTACTTC
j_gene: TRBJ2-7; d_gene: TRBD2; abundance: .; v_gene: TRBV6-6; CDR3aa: CASRPRTSGSYEQYF; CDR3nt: TGTGCCAGCAGGCCCCGGACTAGCGGGAGCTACGAGCAGTACTTC
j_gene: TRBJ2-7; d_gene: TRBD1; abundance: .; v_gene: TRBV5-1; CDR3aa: CASSFTGQAYEQYF; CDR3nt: TGCGCCAGCAGCTTCACGGGACAGGCCTACGAGCAGTACTTC
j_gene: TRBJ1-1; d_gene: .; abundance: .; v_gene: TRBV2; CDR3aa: CASTLLGNTEAFF; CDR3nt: TGTGCCAGCACCCTCTTGGGTAACACTGAAGCTTTCTTT
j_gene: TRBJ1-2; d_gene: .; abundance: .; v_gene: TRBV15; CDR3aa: CATSSRDIRSVDTF; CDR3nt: TGTGCCACCAGCAGCCGGGACATCCGATCGGTTGACACCTTC
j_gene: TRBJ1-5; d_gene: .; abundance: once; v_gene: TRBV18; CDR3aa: CASSPPGEPQHF; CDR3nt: TGTGCCAGCTCACCACCGGGGGAGCCCCAGCATTTT
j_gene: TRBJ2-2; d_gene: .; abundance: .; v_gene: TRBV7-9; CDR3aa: CASSYQGEATGELFF; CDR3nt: TGTGCCAGCAGTTATCAGGGAGAGGCCACCGGGGAGCTGTTTTTT
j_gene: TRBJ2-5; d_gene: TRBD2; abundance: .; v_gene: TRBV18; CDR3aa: CASSPLAGAEETQYF; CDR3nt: TGTGCCAGCTCACCCCTAGCGGGAGCAGAGGAGACCCAGTACTTC
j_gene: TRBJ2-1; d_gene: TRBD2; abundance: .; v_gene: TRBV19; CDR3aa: CASSPAGEPSYNEQFF; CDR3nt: TGTGCCAGTAGTCCAGCGGGAGAGCCCTCCTACAATGAGCAGTTCTTC
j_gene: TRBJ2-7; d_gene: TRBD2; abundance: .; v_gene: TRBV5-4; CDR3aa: CASSRAGPTYEQYF; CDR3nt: TGTGCCAGCAGCCGAGCGGGACCGACCTACGAGCAGTACTTC
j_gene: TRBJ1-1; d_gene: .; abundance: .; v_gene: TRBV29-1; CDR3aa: CSVGSPRQGGGAFF; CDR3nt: TGCAGCGTTGGGTCCCCGCGCCAGGGCGGGGGAGCTTTCTTT
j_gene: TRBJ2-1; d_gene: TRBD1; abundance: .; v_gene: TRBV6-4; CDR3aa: CASSDGGQRSSYNEQFF; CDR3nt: TGTGCCAGCAGTGACGGGGGACAGCGAAGCTCCTACAATGAGCAGTTCTTC
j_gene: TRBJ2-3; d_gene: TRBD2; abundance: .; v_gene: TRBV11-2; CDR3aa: CASLRLAGGRTDTQYF; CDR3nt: TGTGCCAGCTTGAGACTAGCGGGAGGGCGCACAGATACGCAGTATTTT